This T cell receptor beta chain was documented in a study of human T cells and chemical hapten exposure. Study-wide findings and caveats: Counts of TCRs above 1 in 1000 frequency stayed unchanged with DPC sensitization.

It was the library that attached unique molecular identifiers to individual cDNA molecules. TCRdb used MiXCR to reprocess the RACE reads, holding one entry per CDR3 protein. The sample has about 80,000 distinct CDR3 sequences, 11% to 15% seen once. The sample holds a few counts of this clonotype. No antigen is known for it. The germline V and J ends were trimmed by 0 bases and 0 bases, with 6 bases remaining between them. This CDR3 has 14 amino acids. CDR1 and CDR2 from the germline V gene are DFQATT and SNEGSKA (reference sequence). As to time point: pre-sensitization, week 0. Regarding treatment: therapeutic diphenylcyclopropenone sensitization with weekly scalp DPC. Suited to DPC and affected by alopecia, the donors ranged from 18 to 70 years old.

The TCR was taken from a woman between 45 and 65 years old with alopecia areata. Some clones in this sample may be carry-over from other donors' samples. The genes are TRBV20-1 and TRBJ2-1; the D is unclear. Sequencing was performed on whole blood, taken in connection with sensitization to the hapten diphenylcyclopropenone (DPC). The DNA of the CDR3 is TGCAGTGCTAGAGATGTGGGCTCCTACAATGAGCAGTTCTTC. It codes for CSARDVGSYNEQFF.